Listed here is a single T cell receptor (beta chain). Its matching antigen is unknown. The data were taken from a study of T cells in Graves' hyperthyroidism and ophthalmopathy. Study-wide results and limits: Using 13 V-J features, a model discriminated ophthalmopathy from stable hyperthyroidism.

The CDR3 loop spans 14 amino acids. Germline V gene lookup returns CDR1 SGHRS and CDR2 YFSETQ. V dropped 4 bases and J dropped 3; count of bases not matched to a gene: 6. Amplified regions were TCR beta CDR3 sequences from RNA transcripts. A first-round RT-PCR of the TCR CDR3 used the HTBI primer set. Each CDR3 protein gets one entry after TCRdb re-called the multiplex PCR reads with MiXCR. The sample lists around 350,000 distinct CDR3 sequences; about a fifth were seen once. The receptor was derived from a woman aged 18-29 years with Graves' hyperthyroidism. The genes are TRBV5-1 and TRBJ2-7; 8 bases fit TRBD1. Sequenced sample: blood. The CDR3 DNA is TGCGCCAGCAGCCCAGGGGGCGATATCTACGAGCAGTACTTC. It codes for CASSPGGDIYEQYF.